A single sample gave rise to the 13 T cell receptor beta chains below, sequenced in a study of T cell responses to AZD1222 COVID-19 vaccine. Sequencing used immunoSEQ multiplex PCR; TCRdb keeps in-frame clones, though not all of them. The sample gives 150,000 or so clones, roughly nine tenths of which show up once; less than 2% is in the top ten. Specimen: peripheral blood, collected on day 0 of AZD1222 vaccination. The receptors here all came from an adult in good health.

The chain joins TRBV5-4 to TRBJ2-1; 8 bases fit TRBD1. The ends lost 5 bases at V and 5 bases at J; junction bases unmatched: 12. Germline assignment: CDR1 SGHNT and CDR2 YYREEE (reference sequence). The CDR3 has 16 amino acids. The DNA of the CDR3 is TGTGCCAGCAGTCTTTTCAGGGGGCGTGAGGACAATGAGCAGTTCTTC. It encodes CASSLFRGREDNEQFF.

The CDR3 region is CASSSQAARPEQFF. CDR3 nucleotide sequence: TGTGCCAGCAGCTCTCAAGCAGCACGGCCCGAGCAGTTCTTC. The chain combines TRBV7-2 with TRBJ2-1, with D unresolved. CDR1 is SGHTA and CDR2 is FQGNSA in the germline V gene. Trimming cost V 4 bases and J 10 bases, with 17 bases left between them. The CDR3 is made up of 14 amino acids. The variable domain in full, completed from reference TRBV7-2 and TRBJ2-1, reads GAGVSQSPSNKVTEKGKDVELRCDPISGHTALYWYRQSLGQGLEFLIYFQGNSAPDKSGLPSDRFSAERTGGSVSTLTIQRTQQEDSAVYLCASSSQAARPEQFFGPGTRLTVL.

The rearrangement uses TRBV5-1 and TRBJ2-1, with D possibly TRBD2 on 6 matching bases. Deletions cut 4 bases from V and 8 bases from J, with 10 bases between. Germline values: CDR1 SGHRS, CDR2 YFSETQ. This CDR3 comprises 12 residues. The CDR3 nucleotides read TGCGCCAGCAGCCGACAGCGGGATGAGCAGTTCTTC. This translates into CASSRQRDEQFF.

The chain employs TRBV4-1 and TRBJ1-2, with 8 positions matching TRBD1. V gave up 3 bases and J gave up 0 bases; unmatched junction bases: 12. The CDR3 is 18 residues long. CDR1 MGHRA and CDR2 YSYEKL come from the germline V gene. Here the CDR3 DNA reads TGCGCCAGCAGCCACACTCGCGGGACAGGCGAATCTAACTATGGCTACACCTTC. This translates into CASSHTRGTGESNYGYTF.

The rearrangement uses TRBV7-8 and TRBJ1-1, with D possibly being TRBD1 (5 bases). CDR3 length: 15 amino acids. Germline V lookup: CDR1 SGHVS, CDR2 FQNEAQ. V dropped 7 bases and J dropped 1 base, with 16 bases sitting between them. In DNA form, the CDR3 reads TGTGCCAGCACCCTTGCGGGGCAGGGGAACACTGAAGCTTTCTTT. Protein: CASTLAGQGNTEAFF.

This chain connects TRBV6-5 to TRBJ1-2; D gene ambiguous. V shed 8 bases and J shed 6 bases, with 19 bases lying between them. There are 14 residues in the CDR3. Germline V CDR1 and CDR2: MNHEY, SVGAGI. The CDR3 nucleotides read TGTGCCAGCGGAAGTACCACCGAGAGCCATGGCTACACCTTC. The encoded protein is CASGSTTESHGYTF.

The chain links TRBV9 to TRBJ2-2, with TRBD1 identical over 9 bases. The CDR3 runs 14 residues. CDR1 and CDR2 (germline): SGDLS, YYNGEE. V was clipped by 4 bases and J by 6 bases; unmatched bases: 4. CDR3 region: CASSPRQGAGELFF. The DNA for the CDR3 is TGTGCCAGCAGCCCCCGACAGGGGGCCGGGGAGCTGTTTTTT.

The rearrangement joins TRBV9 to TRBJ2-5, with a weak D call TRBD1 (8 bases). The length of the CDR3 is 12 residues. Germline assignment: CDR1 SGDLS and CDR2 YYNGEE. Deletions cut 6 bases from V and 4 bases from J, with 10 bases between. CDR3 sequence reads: CASNRGGETQYF. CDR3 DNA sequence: TGTGCCAGCAACAGGGGGGGAGAGACCCAGTACTTC.

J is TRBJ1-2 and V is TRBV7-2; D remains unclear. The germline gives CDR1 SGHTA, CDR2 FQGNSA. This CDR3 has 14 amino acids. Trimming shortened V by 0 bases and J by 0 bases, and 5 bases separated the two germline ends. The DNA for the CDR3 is TGTGCCAGCAGCTTAGCGGGCTCTAACTATGGCTACACCTTC. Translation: CASSLAGSNYGYTF.

The CDR3 spells CASSVGTSPYQETQYF. The CDR3 nucleotides are TGTGCCAGCAGCGTAGGAACTAGCCCGTACCAAGAGACCCAGTACTTC. This chain uses TRBV9 with TRBJ2-5; weak D call: TRBD2 (6 bases). V was cut by 0 bases and J by 0 bases, with 12 bases left in between. Germline lookup yields CDR1 SGDLS and CDR2 YYNGEE. The CDR3 covers 16 residues. Full variable domain (remainder filled in from reference TRBV9 and TRBJ2-5): DSGVTQTPKHLITATGQRVTLRCSPRSGDLSVYWYQQSLDQGLQFLIQYYNGEERAKGNILERFSAQQFPDLHSELNLSSLELGDSALYFCASSVGTSPYQETQYFGPGTRLLVL.

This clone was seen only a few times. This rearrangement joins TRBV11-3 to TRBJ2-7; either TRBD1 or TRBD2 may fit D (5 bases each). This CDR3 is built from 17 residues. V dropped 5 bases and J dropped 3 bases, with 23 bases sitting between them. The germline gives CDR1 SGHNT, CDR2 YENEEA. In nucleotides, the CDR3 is TGTGCCAGCAGCCTCCCAGGGTCCCGGGAAGAGGACTACGAGCAGTACTTC. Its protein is CASSLPGSREEDYEQYF. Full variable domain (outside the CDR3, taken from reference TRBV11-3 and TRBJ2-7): EAGVVQSPRYKIIEKKQPVAFWCNPISGHNTLYWYLQNLGQGPELLIRYENEEAVDDSQLPKDRFSAERLKGVDSTLKIQPAELGDSAVYLCASSLPGSREEDYEQYFGPGTRLTVT.

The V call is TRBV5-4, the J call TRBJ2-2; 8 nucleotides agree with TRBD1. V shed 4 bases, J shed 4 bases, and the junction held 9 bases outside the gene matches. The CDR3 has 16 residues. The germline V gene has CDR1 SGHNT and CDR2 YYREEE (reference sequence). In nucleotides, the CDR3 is TGTGCCAGCAGCCCGAGGACAGGGCGTACCACCGGGGAGCTGTTTTTT. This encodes CASSPRTGRTTGELFF.

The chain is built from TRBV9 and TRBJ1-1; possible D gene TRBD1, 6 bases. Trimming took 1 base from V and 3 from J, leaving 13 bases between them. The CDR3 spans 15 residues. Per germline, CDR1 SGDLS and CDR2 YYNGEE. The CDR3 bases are TGTGCCAGCAGCGTAAGACACGAGGGGGACACTGAAGCTTTCTTT. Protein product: CASSVRHEGDTEAFF.